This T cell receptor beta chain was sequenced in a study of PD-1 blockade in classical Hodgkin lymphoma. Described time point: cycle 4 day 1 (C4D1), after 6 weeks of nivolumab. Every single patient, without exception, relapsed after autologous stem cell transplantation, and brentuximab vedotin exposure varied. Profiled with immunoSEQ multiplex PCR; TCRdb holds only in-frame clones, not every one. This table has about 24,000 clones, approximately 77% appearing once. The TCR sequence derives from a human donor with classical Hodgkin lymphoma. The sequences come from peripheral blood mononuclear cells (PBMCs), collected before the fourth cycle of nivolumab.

CDR3 sequence (DNA): TGTGCCAGCAGTTTCCTCAAACCTCTAGACAGGGACGTTATGAACACTGAAGCTTTCTTT. Protein product: CASSFLKPLDRDVMNTEAFF. This sequence joins TRBV27 and TRBJ1-1, with TRBD1 matching over 7 bases. The CDR3 has 20 residues. Germline CDR1 is MNHEY and CDR2 is SMNVEV (reference sequence). J was trimmed by 0 bases and V by 3 bases; bases with no gene match: 19.